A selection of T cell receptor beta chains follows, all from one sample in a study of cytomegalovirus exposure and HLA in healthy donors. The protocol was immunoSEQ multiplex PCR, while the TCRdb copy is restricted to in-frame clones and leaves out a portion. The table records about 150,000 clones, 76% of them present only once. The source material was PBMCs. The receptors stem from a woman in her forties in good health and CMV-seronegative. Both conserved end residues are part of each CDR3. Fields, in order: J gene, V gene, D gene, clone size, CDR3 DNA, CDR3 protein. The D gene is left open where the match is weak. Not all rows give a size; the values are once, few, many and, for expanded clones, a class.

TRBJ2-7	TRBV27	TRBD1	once	TGTGCCAGCAGTCCTACGACAGGGGGGGAGCAGTACTTC	CASSPTTGGEQYF
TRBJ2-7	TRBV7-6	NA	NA	TGTGCCAGCAGCGTCAACAGGGTGAGCGGCGAGCAGTACTTC	CASSVNRVSGEQYF
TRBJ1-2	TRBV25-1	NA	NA	TGTGCCAGCAGTGAACACCAGGGCGTGGACTATGGCTACACCTTC	CASSEHQGVDYGYTF
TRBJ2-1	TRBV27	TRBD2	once	TGTGCCAGCAGAGAAACACTAGCGGGAGTAAGTTATTACAATGAGCAGTTCTTC	CASRETLAGVSYYNEQFF
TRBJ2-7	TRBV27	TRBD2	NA	TGTGCCAGCAGCCTCTTAGCGGGAGCGGGCGAGCAGTACTTC	CASSLLAGAGEQYF
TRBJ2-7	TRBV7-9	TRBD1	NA	TGTGCCAGCAGCTTACGGACAGGGCAACACGAGCAGTACTTC	CASSLRTGQHEQYF
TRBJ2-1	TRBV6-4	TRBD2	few	TGTGCCAGCAGTGACTCACTTAGCGGGTCCTACAATGAGCAGTTCTTC	CASSDSLSGSYNEQFF
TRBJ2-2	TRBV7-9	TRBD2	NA	TGTGCCAGCAGCTTACCTAGCGGGGGAACATCGAACACCGGGGAGCTGTTTTTT	CASSLPSGGTSNTGELFF
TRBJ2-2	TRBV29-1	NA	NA	TGCAGCGCCTCACAGGGATTCAACACCGGGGAGCTGTTTTTT	CSASQGFNTGELFF
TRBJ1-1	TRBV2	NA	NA	TGTGCCAGCAGTGAACCTGGGAGAACTGAAGCTTTCTTT	CASSEPGRTEAFF